This T cell receptor beta chain was sequenced for a study of OX40 agonist ivuxolimab in advanced cancers. On the study more broadly: Dose-escalation patients' cancers were hepatocellular carcinoma, melanoma, renal cell or head and neck cancer.

Remarks on this clone: Its specificity is unknown.

The protocol was immunoSEQ multiplex PCR, while the TCRdb copy is restricted to in-frame clones and leaves out a portion. The table has about 78,000 clones, roughly 93% seen once; the top ten hold 2.5% to 3%. The CDR3 length is 13 residues. V was pared by 6 bases and J by 8 bases, with 18 bases between. In germline, CDR1 is SGHRS, CDR2 YFSETQ. The study's findings and limits: The study found that CD8+ T cells averaged more expanded clones than CD4+.

This chain connects TRBV5-1 to TRBJ2-7; perhaps TRBD2 as D (7 bases). The TCR comes from an adult with an advanced solid tumor such as melanoma, head and neck, liver or kidney cancer. Specimen: CD4+ or CD8+ T cells sorted from blood, collected in a trial of the OX40 agonist ivuxolimab. The CDR3 DNA follows: TGCGCCAGCAAAGGGGGGGATAAAGGGCAGCAGTACTTC. Protein sequence: CASKGGDKGQQYF.